The 32 T cell receptor beta chains in this list originate from one sample, sequenced in a study of molecular identifiers for immune sequencing clone quantification. TCRdb re-called the PCR reads through MiXCR, storing one row per CDR3 protein. There are some 320,000 distinct CDR3 sequences in the sample; roughly a fifth occur only once, and 0.81% lies in the top ten. Input material: naive CD8+ T cells from blood, with Jurkat cell RNA spiked in. The subset is: FACS-sorted CD8+CD4-CCR7+CD45RA+ naive T cells. Source of these receptors: a human donor in good health. Some libraries in this study had Jurkat cell RNA spiked in.

Details on this clonotype: The junction and the germline gene differ at one end; a read error may be behind it. The V and J genes are TRBV7-9 and TRBJ1-3; weak D call: TRBD1 (5 bases). The CDR3 is made up of 15 amino acids. Germline CDR1 and CDR2: SEHNR and FQNEAQ (reference sequence). CDR3 residues: CAGSSDRRSGNTIYF. As DNA, the CDR3 is TGTGCCGGCAGCTCTGACAGACGCTCTGGAAACACCATATATTTT.

There are a few counts of this clonotype. The chain uses TRBV11-2 and TRBJ2-7, with 7 bases matching TRBD1. The V segment lost 3 bases and the J segment 3 bases; nucleotides outside the gene matches: 8. CDR1 is SGHAT and CDR2 is FQNNGV in the germline V gene. The CDR3 contains 15 residues. CDR3 region: CASSFAATGRYEQYF. The DNA for the CDR3 is TGTGCCAGCAGCTTCGCCGCGACAGGGCGCTACGAGCAGTACTTC.

This clonotype appeared many times. CDR3 protein: CASSQGGGAGTEAFF. CDR3 in DNA: TGCGCCAGCAGCCAAGGAGGAGGGGCTGGCACTGAAGCTTTCTTT. The J gene is TRBJ1-1, the V gene TRBV4-1, with a tentative D call TRBD1 (5 bases). V lost 1 base, J lost 4 bases, and 13 bases lay in between. The CDR3 is made up of 15 amino acids. Germline V gene lookup returns CDR1 MGHRA and CDR2 YSYEKL.

In this sample, this clonotype turned up many times. The J gene is TRBJ2-2, the V gene TRBV28, with 8 bases fitting TRBD1. This CDR3 contains 18 residues. Germline values: CDR1 MDHEN, CDR2 SYDVKM. J was trimmed by 2 bases and V by 6 bases; bases with no gene match: 14. The CDR3 sequence is CASSPRDRSSDNTGELFF. In nucleotides, the CDR3 is TGTGCCAGCAGCCCCCGGGACAGGTCTTCCGATAACACCGGGGAGCTGTTTTTT. Full variable domain (outside the CDR3, taken from reference TRBV28 and TRBJ2-2): DVKVTQSSRYLVKRTGEKVFLECVQDMDHENMFWYRQDPGLGLRLIYFSYDVKMKEKGDIPEGYSVSREKKERFSLILESASTNQTSMYLCASSPRDRSSDNTGELFFGEGSRLTVL.

This chain links TRBV9 with TRBJ2-3, with unresolved D. This CDR3 region has 15 residues. Trimming stripped 0 bases from V and 1 base from J, with 9 bases between. Germline CDR1 and CDR2: SGDLS and YYNGEE. The CDR3 bases are TGTGCCAGCAGCGTAGATGGTCCGGGCACAGATACGCAGTATTTT. It encodes CASSVDGPGTDTQYF.

This clonotype was seen at least ten times. The chain is built from TRBV5-6 and TRBJ2-3; D unresolved. The CDR3 runs 17 residues. V lost 0 bases to trimming and J lost 2 bases, with 16 bases between them. Germline-derived CDR1 and CDR2 are SGHDT and YYEEEE. CDR3 sequence (DNA): TGTGCCAGCAGCTTGGAGTTAGCCGGGCCCGACACAGATACGCAGTATTTT. It yields the protein CASSLELAGPDTDTQYF. Full variable domain (rest looked up from reference TRBV5-6 and TRBJ2-3): DAGVTQSPTHLIKTRGQQVTLRCSPKSGHDTVSWYQQALGQGPQFIFQYYEEEERQRGNFPDRFSGHQFPNYSSELNVNALLLGDSALYLCASSLELAGPDTDTQYFGPGTRLTVL.

The table lists this clonotype with many counts. The J gene is TRBJ2-2, the V gene TRBV7-9; D possibly matches TRBD1 or TRBD2 (5 bases each). This CDR3 is built from 19 residues. From germline, CDR1 is SEHNR and CDR2 FQNEAQ (reference sequence). V dropped 4 bases and J dropped 0 bases, with 21 bases sitting between them. CDR3 nucleotide sequence: TGTGCCAGCAGCTCCACATCTGGGACGGCGACTCCGAACACCGGGGAGCTGTTTTTT. It yields the protein CASSSTSGTATPNTGELFF. The whole variable domain, filled in from reference TRBV7-9 and TRBJ2-2, reads DTGVSQNPRHKITKRGQNVTFRCDPISEHNRLYWYRQTLGQGPEFLTYFQNEAQLEKSRLLSDRFSAERPKGSFSTLEIQRTEQGDSAMYLCASSSTSGTATPNTGELFFGEGSRLTVL.

This clonotype was counted ten times or more. CDR3 loop: CSARDSPASDEQFF. The CDR3 nucleotides read TGCAGTGCTAGAGATAGTCCAGCCAGCGATGAGCAGTTCTTC. This chain joins TRBV20-1 and TRBJ2-1; D gene ambiguous. Germline loops: CDR1 DFQATT, CDR2 SNEGSKA (reference sequence). This CDR3 region has 14 residues. Trimming stripped 0 bases from V and 8 bases from J, with 14 bases between.

This clonotype was counted ten times or more. V and J are TRBV6-5 and TRBJ1-1; D not certain. This CDR3 is built from 14 residues. V lost 2 bases and J 0 bases, leaving 7 bases between the germline ends. Germline V gene lookup returns CDR1 MNHEY and CDR2 SVGAGI. CDR3 DNA sequence: TGTGCCAGCAGTTACGCCGATCTGAACACTGAAGCTTTCTTT. Protein sequence: CASSYADLNTEAFF.

V usage is TRBV20-1 and J usage is TRBJ1-2; TRBD1 matches at 10 bases. J gave up 5 bases and V 6 bases, and 15 bases lay outside the gene matches. The CDR3 covers 16 residues. Looked up from germline, CDR1 is DFQATT and CDR2 is SNEGSKA (reference sequence). CDR3 DNA sequence: TGCAGTGCCCTATCGACAGGGGGCGGTATTCTTTATGGCTACACCTTC. Protein sequence: CSALSTGGGILYGYTF.

On this clonotype itself: This clone may be a read error of a much larger clone one base away. The J gene is TRBJ2-7, the V gene TRBV4-3; D possibly uses TRBD1 or TRBD2 (5 bases each). The CDR3 runs 15 residues. From germline, CDR1 is LGHNA and CDR2 YSLEER. The CDR3 nucleotides read TGCGCCAGCAGCCAAGATCGGTCGGGACGAGTTGAGCGGTACTTC. It yields the protein CASSQDRSGRVERYF.

This clonotype was seen ten or more times. The V gene is TRBV28, the J gene TRBJ1-5; D perhaps matches TRBD1 (5 bases). This CDR3 contains 15 residues. Trimming took 1 base from V and 0 from J, leaving 7 bases between them. Germline CDR1 and CDR2: MDHEN and SYDVKM. The CDR3 region is CASSLYGGSNQPQHF. DNA of the CDR3: TGTGCCAGCAGTTTATATGGGGGTAGCAATCAGCCCCAGCATTTT.

This clonotype was seen at least ten times. The chain couples TRBV4-3 to TRBJ2-3; no definite D call. Between the trimmed V and J ends, which lost 0 bases and 6 bases, there was a span of 13 bases. Germline CDR1 LGHNA, CDR2 YSLEER. The CDR3 consists of 15 residues. CDR3 residues: CASSQEHRPADTQYF. The CDR3 nucleotides are TGCGCCAGCAGCCAAGAACATCGGCCGGCGGATACGCAGTATTTT.

This clonotype showed up many times. The chain couples TRBV4-1 to TRBJ2-7; 7 bases line up with TRBD1. Germline trimming cut 0 bases from V and 4 bases from J; bases unmatched to any gene: 6. The CDR3 is 15 residues long. Per germline, CDR1 MGHRA and CDR2 YSYEKL. For the CDR3, the DNA is TGCGCCAGCAGCCAAGATATGACAGGGTTATACGAGCAGTACTTC. Translated, it gives CASSQDMTGLYEQYF.

This clonotype was seen ten or more times. The V gene is TRBV5-1, the J gene TRBJ1-4, with D unresolved. This CDR3 is 15 amino acids long. Trimming shortened V by 0 bases and J by 6 bases, and 12 bases separated the two germline ends. From germline, CDR1 is SGHRS and CDR2 YFSETQ. CDR3 sequence reads: CASSLVGHGDEKLFF. For the CDR3, the DNA is TGCGCCAGCAGCTTGGTCGGCCACGGGGATGAAAAACTGTTTTTT.

Comment on this clonotype: A much larger clonotype is one base distant, so this may be a read error. This chain links TRBV20-1 with TRBJ1-1; D is ambiguous. V lost 3 bases to trimming and J lost 1 base, with 9 bases between them. CDR3 length equals 13 residues. Germline lookup yields CDR1 DFQATT and CDR2 SNEGSKA (reference sequence). CDR3 DNA sequence: TGCAGTGCTAGTTTACTGGCGAACACTGAAGCTTTCTTT. It yields the protein CSASLLANTEAFF.

Comments on this clonotype: This may be a read error: a much more frequent sequence differs by one nucleotide. The chain employs TRBV5-1 and TRBJ2-1; D remains unclear. V was pared by 4 bases and J by 7 bases, with 15 bases between. The CDR3 runs 14 residues. The V gene's germline CDR1 is SGHRS and CDR2 YFSETQ. CDR3 residues: CASSLVVATNEQFF. The CDR3 coding sequence is TGCGCCAGCAGCCTGGTGGTCGCGACGAATGAGCAGTTCTTC.

To note about this clonotype: A much larger clonotype is one base distant, so this may be a read error. The rearrangement joins TRBV30 to TRBJ1-6, with D hard to call. This CDR3 contains 13 residues. Germline-derived CDR1 and CDR2 are GTSNPN and SVGIG (reference sequence). This CDR3 is CAWSDLGRSPLRF. Here the CDR3 DNA reads TGTGCCTGGAGTGACTTGGGTCGCTCACCCCTCCGCTTT.

This chain links TRBV12-3 or TRBV12-4 with TRBJ2-1; no reliable D call. CDR3 length: 13 amino acids. V gave up 2 bases and J gave up 6 bases, with 8 bases separating them. CDR3 protein: CASSLRSGNEQFF. Here the CDR3 DNA reads TGTGCCAGCAGTTTAAGGTCTGGCAATGAGCAGTTCTTC.

In its sample, this clonotype was seen many times. This chain links TRBV7-9 with TRBJ1-5; no clear D gene. The CDR3 spans 14 residues. Germline V gene data show CDR1 as SEHNR and CDR2 as FQNEAQ (reference sequence). With 5 bases removed from V and 6 bases from J, the gap between germline ends came to 14 bases. The chain's CDR3 is CASSHGNIIQPQHF. CDR3 in DNA: TGTGCCAGCAGCCATGGAAATATTATTCAGCCCCAGCATTTT.

This clonotype was seen repeatedly, ten times or more. V usage is TRBV5-1 and J usage is TRBJ2-3; D is perhaps TRBD2 (6 bases). Germline CDR1 SGHRS, CDR2 YFSETQ. The ends were cut back, 5 bases at V and 9 bases at J, with 22 bases in the middle. The CDR3 runs to 15 residues. CDR3 region: CASRRSGSTGETQYF. DNA of the CDR3: TGCGCCAGCAGGAGAAGCGGGTCTACCGGGGAAACGCAGTATTTT.

Concerning this clonotype: This may stem from a read error, because a much larger clone lies one nucleotide away. The chain is built from TRBV5-4 and TRBJ1-4, with TRBD1 matching over 9 bases. The germline V gene has CDR1 SGHNT and CDR2 YYREEE (reference sequence). This CDR3 contains 16 residues. The CDR3 here is CAGSSRQGGTNEKLFF. CDR3 DNA: TGTGCCGGCAGCTCGCGACAGGGGGGTACTAATGAAAAACTGTTTTTT.

This clonotype has ten or more counts. The chain has TRBV28 and TRBJ1-4; D not certain. CDR1 and CDR2 from the germline V gene are MDHEN and SYDVKM. Trimming left V 5 bases short and J 6 bases short, with 16 bases between. The CDR3 totals 15 residues. The CDR3 protein is CASSRSVNSDEKLFF. As DNA, the CDR3 is TGTGCCAGCAGTCGATCGGTCAACTCCGATGAAAAACTGTTTTTT. Based on the CDR3 plus reference TRBV28 and TRBJ1-4, the full variable domain is DVKVTQSSRYLVKRTGEKVFLECVQDMDHENMFWYRQDPGLGLRLIYFSYDVKMKEKGDIPEGYSVSREKKERFSLILESASTNQTSMYLCASSRSVNSDEKLFFGSGTQLSVL.

Remarks on this clonotype: A read error may explain this, as a much larger clone is one base away. The gene calls are TRBV20-1 and TRBJ2-3; no reliable D call. The CDR3 runs to 17 residues. V was clipped by 6 bases and J by 4 bases, with 26 bases between them. Germline-derived CDR1 and CDR2 are DFQATT and SNEGSKA (reference sequence). CDR3 protein: CSALSEPARKVSDTQYF. CDR3 DNA sequence: TGCAGTGCCCTCAGCGAACCGGCTCGGAAGGTTTCAGATACGCAGTATTTT.

This sequence joins TRBV11-2 and TRBJ2-1, with D tentatively TRBD1 or TRBD2 (5 bases each). Trimming shortened V by 2 bases and J by 6 bases, and 8 bases separated the two germline ends. The CDR3 totals 13 residues. CDR1 and CDR2 (germline): SGHAT, FQNNGV. CDR3 sequence: CASSLWGSNEQFF. CDR3 sequence (DNA): TGTGCCAGCAGCTTATGGGGGAGCAATGAGCAGTTCTTC.

Comments on this clonotype: This may be a read error: a much more frequent sequence differs by one nucleotide. The V call is TRBV7-9, the J call TRBJ1-1, with D uncertain. The ends were cut back, 4 bases at V and 1 base at J, with 4 bases in the middle. Germline CDR1 is SEHNR and CDR2 is FQNEAQ (reference sequence). The length of the CDR3 is 12 residues. In DNA form, the CDR3 reads TGTGCCAGCAGCTGTCAGAACACTGAAGCTTTCTTT. Its translation: CASSCQNTEAFF.

Concerning this clonotype itself: One end of the junction does not line up with germline, which may come from a read error. This chain joins TRBV29-1 and TRBJ1-4; possible D gene TRBD1, 5 bases. This CDR3 contains 16 residues. CDR1 and CDR2 (germline): SQVTM, ANQGSEA. Here the CDR3 reads CSVEDSVVQGGEKLVF. The CDR3 DNA follows: TGCAGCGTTGAAGATTCTGTCGTGCAGGGTGGTGAAAAGCTGGTTTTT.

This clonotype was detected ten times or more. This rearrangement joins TRBV2 to TRBJ1-5; possible D gene TRBD1, 5 bases. Germline V gene sequence: CDR1 SNHLY, CDR2 FYNNEI. This CDR3 is built from 13 residues. V was shortened by 1 base and J by 4 bases, with 5 bases between the two germline ends. DNA for the CDR3: TGTGCCAGCAGTGAAGAGGGGAATCAGCCCCAGCATTTT. Translated: CASSEEGNQPQHF.

This clonotype was seen many times. At one boundary the junction diverges from the germline segment, which might be a read error. V and J are TRBV7-7 and TRBJ1-1; D not resolved. Germline V gives CDR1 SSHAT, CDR2 FNYEAQ (reference sequence). This CDR3 has 13 amino acids. CDR3: CASSRSVNTEAFF. DNA of the CDR3: TGTGCTAGCAGCCGTAGTGTAAACACTGAAGCTTTCTTT.

This chain joins TRBV27 and TRBJ2-7; D possibly corresponds to TRBD2 (6 bases). The length of the CDR3 is 13 residues. The germline V gene encodes CDR1 MNHEY and CDR2 SMNVEV (reference sequence). The V end lost 5 bases, the J end lost 3 bases, and 11 bases lay between the germline ends. The CDR3 spells CASSTEGGYEQYF. The CDR3 coding sequence is TGTGCCAGCAGTACGGAGGGTGGCTACGAGCAGTACTTC.

The V call is TRBV27, the J call TRBJ2-7; D is perhaps TRBD1 or TRBD2 (6 bases each). The CDR3 is made up of 15 amino acids. Germline V lookup: CDR1 MNHEY, CDR2 SMNVEV (reference sequence). V lost 5 bases and J 7 bases, leaving 21 bases between the germline ends. DNA for the CDR3: TGTGCCAGCAGTCCCCCTGGGGGGCGACCCGCAGAGCAGTACTTC. Protein: CASSPPGGRPAEQYF.

This clonotype was observed a single time. At one of its ends the junction is not consistent with the germline gene, which may arise from a read error. The chain joins TRBV4-1 to TRBJ2-7, with TRBD1 identical over 8 bases. Germline loops: CDR1 MGHRA, CDR2 YSYEKL. The CDR3 extends over 13 amino acids. CDR3 loop: CAGSQDRGGEQYF. The CDR3 DNA is TGCGCCGGCAGCCAAGACAGGGGTGGCGAGCAGTACTTC.